Each of the 17 T cell receptor beta chains below was sequenced from the same sample in a study of blood T cell repertoires in COVID-19. Repertoires were generated with immunoSEQ multiplex PCR, while TCRdb's copy carries only in-frame clones and drops some. The table shows roughly 120,000 clones, with 80% to 95% occurring only once. Sequenced: peripheral blood. Receptors were obtained from a man aged 45 to 65 with COVID-19, enrolled during active disease.

This chain joins TRBV5-1 and TRBJ2-4; 9 bases are a match to TRBD1. V was pared by 4 bases and J by 7 bases, with 6 bases of the junction left unmatched. CDR3 length: 14 amino acids. CDR1 is SGHRS and CDR2 is YFSETQ in the germline V gene. CDR3 sequence: CASSDPGQGNIQYF. CDR3 DNA sequence: TGCGCCAGCAGCGACCCTGGACAGGGGAACATTCAGTACTTC. The full variable domain, in which reference TRBV5-1 and TRBJ2-4 provide the parts outside the CDR3, is KAGVTQTPRYLIKTRGQQVTLSCSPISGHRSVSWYQQTPGQGLQFLFEYFSETQRNKGNFPGRFSGRQFSNSRSEMNVSTLELGDSALYLCASSDPGQGNIQYFGAGTRLSVL.

The rearrangement uses TRBV15 and TRBJ2-1; TRBD2 might be the D (6 bases). Deletions cut 2 bases from V and 0 bases from J, with 14 bases between. CDR3 length: 17 amino acids. Germline CDR1 LNHNV, CDR2 YYDKDF (reference sequence). CDR3 bases: TGTGCCACCAGCAGAATTAGCGGCGCCCTCTCCTACAATGAGCAGTTCTTC. Amino acids: CATSRISGALSYNEQFF.

This clone turned up a few times. The chain links TRBV5-4 to TRBJ2-3, with D possibly TRBD2 on 5 matching bases. In germline, CDR1 is SGHNT, CDR2 YYREEE (reference sequence). This CDR3 has 14 amino acids. Trimming pared 0 bases from V and 5 bases from J, leaving 10 bases between. CDR3 residues: CASSLGGRVDTQYF. CDR3 sequence (DNA): TGTGCCAGCAGCTTGGGAGGGAGAGTAGATACGCAGTATTTT.

This chain joins TRBV23-1 and TRBJ2-3; D is possibly TRBD2 (6 bases). TRBV23-1 is annotated as an ORF whose role is uncertain. This CDR3 is 11 amino acids long. The V gene lost 7 bases and the J gene lost 8 bases, with 10 bases spanning the gap. The CDR3 region is CASKGRGTQYF. For the CDR3, the DNA is TGCGCCAGCAAGGGGCGGGGTACGCAGTATTTT.

CDR3 loop: CASSTSGRVGADTQYF. CDR3 nucleotides: TGTGCCAGTAGTACCTCGGGGAGGGTAGGGGCAGATACGCAGTATTTT. V usage is TRBV19 and J usage is TRBJ2-3; 7 bases agree with TRBD2. The CDR3 covers 16 residues. V was pared by 4 bases and J by 4 bases, with 11 bases of the junction left unmatched. Germline values: CDR1 LNHDA, CDR2 SQIVND (reference sequence).

This chain connects TRBV11-2 to TRBJ2-3; 7 nucleotides line up with TRBD2. The CDR3 has 16 residues. The V and J ends lost 2 bases and 7 bases, in that order; junction bases with no gene match: 12. Germline V gene data show CDR1 as SGHAT and CDR2 as FQNNGV. In DNA, the CDR3 is TGTGCCAGCAGCTTAACGGGCGGGAGAACGCTATATACGCAGTATTTT. Protein: CASSLTGGRTLYTQYF.

This clone is a singleton in its sample. The chain couples TRBV20-1 to TRBJ2-1; D is ambiguous. The CDR3 has 11 amino acids. In germline, CDR1 is DFQATT, CDR2 SNEGSKA (reference sequence). V lost 2 bases and J lost 12, with 11 bases in between. CDR3 coding DNA: TGCAGTGCTAGACTAGTTTTGGGGCAGTTCTTC. This sequence encodes CSARLVLGQFF.

The V and J genes are TRBV21-1 and TRBJ2-5; TRBD2 was called by the table and not checked on the DNA. TRBV21-1 is a pseudogene segment. The CDR3 is made up of 16 amino acids. CDR3 nucleotides: TGTGCCAGCAGCAAAGTTACGAAGCGGATCCAAGAGACCCAGTACTTC. Amino acids: CASSKVTKRIQETQYF.

The genes are TRBV28 and TRBJ1-4, with 9 bases fitting TRBD1. The CDR3 contains 14 residues. The V and J ends lost 6 bases and 6 bases, in that order; junction bases with no gene match: 5. CDR1 is MDHEN and CDR2 is SYDVKM in the germline V gene. CDR3 bases: TGTGCCAGCAGGACCGGGACAGGGTATGAAAAACTGTTTTTT. Protein product: CASRTGTGYEKLFF. Full variable domain (outside the CDR3, taken from reference TRBV28 and TRBJ1-4): DVKVTQSSRYLVKRTGEKVFLECVQDMDHENMFWYRQDPGLGLRLIYFSYDVKMKEKGDIPEGYSVSREKKERFSLILESASTNQTSMYLCASRTGTGYEKLFFGSGTQLSVL.

The rearrangement joins TRBV7-9 to TRBJ1-1; 9 bases align to TRBD1. Germline V gene sequence: CDR1 SEHNR, CDR2 FQNEAQ (reference sequence). J was trimmed by 4 bases and V by 5 bases; bases with no gene match: 8. CDR3 size: 15 residues. CDR3 nucleotides: TGTGCCAGCAGCCCACTGACAGGGGGGGGCACTGAAGCTTTCTTT. This translates into CASSPLTGGGTEAFF.

The chain is built from TRBV5-1 and TRBJ2-1; 14 nucleotides align to TRBD2. The V gene end was trimmed by 5 bases and the J gene end by 9 bases; junction bases not matched to a gene: 10. Germline values: CDR1 SGHRS, CDR2 YFSETQ. The length of the CDR3 is 16 residues. The CDR3 region is CASSRGLAGGTGEQFF. In nucleotides, the CDR3 is TGCGCCAGCAGTCGAGGACTAGCGGGAGGAACAGGTGAGCAGTTCTTC. Complete variable domain (other parts from reference TRBV5-1 and TRBJ2-1): KAGVTQTPRYLIKTRGQQVTLSCSPISGHRSVSWYQQTPGQGLQFLFEYFSETQRNKGNFPGRFSGRQFSNSRSEMNVSTLELGDSALYLCASSRGLAGGTGEQFFGPGTRLTVL.

The chain combines TRBV5-5 with TRBJ2-7, with 10 nucleotides matching TRBD2. V dropped 3 bases and J dropped 3; count of bases not matched to a gene: 9. CDR3 length equals 16 residues. Germline V gene sequence: CDR1 SGHKS, CDR2 YYEKEE (reference sequence). CDR3 residues: CASSSNPGLARYEQYV. The CDR3 DNA follows: TGTGCCAGCAGCTCGAACCCGGGACTAGCGCGCTACGAGCAGTACGTC.

A few counts support this clone. The genes are TRBV15 and TRBJ1-5; D possibly corresponds to TRBD1 (6 bases). The CDR3 loop spans 15 amino acids. CDR1 LNHNV and CDR2 YYDKDF come from the germline V gene (reference sequence). With 0 bases removed from V and 7 bases from J, the gap between germline ends came to 13 bases. The CDR3 nucleotides read TGTGCCACCAGCAGAGATCAGGCAGGGGAGCAGCCCCAGCATTTT. This codes for CATSRDQAGEQPQHF.

This clone was detected only once. The gene calls are TRBV21-1 and TRBJ2-5; the table names TRBD2, a call not compared with the DNA. TRBV21-1 has pseudogene status. The CDR3 consists of 15 residues. The CDR3 protein is CASSKRRGIWETQYF. In DNA, the CDR3 is TGTGCCAGCAGCAAAAGGAGGGGAATTTGGGAGACCCAGTACTTC.

The CDR3 sequence: CASSLEAGVRSYEQYF. DNA of the CDR3: TGTGCCAGCAGCTTAGAGGCAGGGGTAAGATCCTACGAGCAGTACTTC. The chain employs TRBV7-8 and TRBJ2-7; TRBD1 might be the D (6 bases). The CDR3 runs to 16 residues. Trimming removed 1 base at V and 1 base at J, with 14 bases between. CDR1 and CDR2 from the germline V gene are SGHVS and FQNEAQ.

The chain recombines TRBV11-1 with TRBJ2-7, with D possibly matching TRBD1 (5 bases). CDR3 length equals 13 residues. Looked up from germline, CDR1 is SGHAT and CDR2 is FQDESV (reference sequence). Trimming removed 2 bases at V and 3 bases at J, with 8 bases between. The DNA of the CDR3 is TGTGCCAGCAGCTTACTCCAGGGCTACGAGCAGTACTTC. The encoded protein is CASSLLQGYEQYF.

This rearrangement joins TRBV7-8 to TRBJ1-5, with TRBD1 matching 7 bases. Germline trimming cut 4 bases from V and 0 bases from J; bases unmatched to any gene: 9. Germline CDR1 and CDR2: SGHVS and FQNEAQ. This CDR3 region has 17 residues. CDR3 sequence (DNA): TGTGCCAGCAGCTCGGCCCGACAGGGTGTTAGCAATCAGCCCCAGCATTTT. This gives the protein CASSSARQGVSNQPQHF.